These T cell receptor beta chains were read from a single sample in a study of beta chain features in type 1 diabetes. Data came from immunoSEQ multiplex PCR; TCRdb stores just in-frame clones and leaves some out. This table holds hundreds of thousands of clones, about an eighth found once. The sequenced material came from naive CD4+ T cells from blood. These receptors were obtained from a man between 18 and 29 years old with type 1 diabetes. Each CDR3 is given with its conserved first and last residue. Fields, in order: clone size, V gene, CDR3 length, D gene, J gene, CDR3 protein, CDR3 DNA. The D gene is left open where the match is weak. Part of the rows lack a size; the others show once, few, many or a class for expanded clones.

clone_size: -; v_call: TRBV7-8; cdr3_length: 14; d_call: -; j_call: TRBJ2-7; cdr3_aa: CASSPRRGSYEQYF; cdr3_nt: TGTGCCAGCAGCCCTAGGCGGGGCTCCTACGAGCAGTACTTC
clone_size: -; v_call: TRBV30; cdr3_length: 13; d_call: TRBD2; j_call: TRBJ2-3; cdr3_aa: CAWTSGGPDTQYF; cdr3_nt: TGTGCCTGGACTAGCGGGGGCCCAGATACGCAGTATTTT
clone_size: -; v_call: TRBV30; cdr3_length: 12; d_call: -; j_call: TRBJ1-1; cdr3_aa: CAWSKRNTEAFF; cdr3_nt: TGTGCCTGGAGTAAAAGGAACACTGAAGCTTTCTTT
clone_size: -; v_call: TRBV29-1; cdr3_length: 14; d_call: TRBD2; j_call: TRBJ2-7; cdr3_aa: CSAGSERGAYEQYF; cdr3_nt: TGCAGCGCCGGTAGTGAGCGGGGGGCCTACGAGCAGTACTTC
clone_size: few; v_call: TRBV29-1; cdr3_length: 12; d_call: -; j_call: TRBJ1-1; cdr3_aa: CSVESSVNRAFF; cdr3_nt: TGCAGCGTTGAAAGCTCGGTAAATAGAGCTTTCTTT
clone_size: -; v_call: TRBV30; cdr3_length: 12; d_call: -; j_call: TRBJ2-5; cdr3_aa: CAWTLGPETQYF; cdr3_nt: TGTGCCTGGACACTAGGGCCAGAGACCCAGTACTTC
clone_size: -; v_call: TRBV18; cdr3_length: 15; d_call: -; j_call: TRBJ2-7; cdr3_aa: CASSLRQGDLSEQYF; cdr3_nt: TGTGCCAGCTCACTGAGGCAGGGTGATCTAAGCGAGCAGTACTTC
clone_size: few; v_call: TRBV4-1; cdr3_length: 18; d_call: TRBD2; j_call: TRBJ2-5; cdr3_aa: CASSQVLPLAGGLETQYF; cdr3_nt: TGCGCCAGCAGCCAAGTACTTCCGCTAGCGGGGGGGCTGGAGACCCAGTACTTC
clone_size: -; v_call: TRBV19; cdr3_length: 15; d_call: -; j_call: TRBJ2-3; cdr3_aa: CASTPIWGRADTQYF; cdr3_nt: TGTGCCAGTACTCCGATATGGGGGCGGGCAGATACGCAGTATTTT
clone_size: few; v_call: TRBV4-1; cdr3_length: 17; d_call: TRBD1; j_call: TRBJ2-6; cdr3_aa: CASSQGQSDSGANVLTF; cdr3_nt: TGCGCCAGCAGCCAGGGACAGTCAGACTCTGGGGCCAACGTCCTGACTTTC
clone_size: -; v_call: TRBV5-1; cdr3_length: 15; d_call: TRBD1; j_call: TRBJ1-1; cdr3_aa: CASRRGQILNTEAFF; cdr3_nt: TGCGCCAGCAGACGGGGACAGATCTTGAACACTGAAGCTTTCTTT
clone_size: -; v_call: TRBV4-1; cdr3_length: 13; d_call: -; j_call: TRBJ2-3; cdr3_aa: CASSPSPTDTQYF; cdr3_nt: TGCGCCAGCAGCCCTAGTCCCACAGATACGCAGTATTTT
clone_size: few; v_call: TRBV2; cdr3_length: 13; d_call: TRBD1; j_call: TRBJ1-6; cdr3_aa: CASGQGMASPLHF; cdr3_nt: TGTGCCAGCGGACAGGGGATGGCTTCACCCCTCCACTTT
clone_size: few; v_call: TRBV2; cdr3_length: 12; d_call: TRBD1; j_call: TRBJ2-7; cdr3_aa: CAAQGQSYEQYF; cdr3_nt: TGTGCCGCCCAGGGACAGAGCTACGAGCAGTACTTC
clone_size: -; v_call: TRBV4-1; cdr3_length: 14; d_call: -; j_call: TRBJ1-4; cdr3_aa: CASSPGPGNEKLFF; cdr3_nt: TGCGCCAGCAGCCCCGGGCCTGGGAACGAAAAACTGTTTTTT
clone_size: few; v_call: TRBV10-3; cdr3_length: 14; d_call: -; j_call: TRBJ1-5; cdr3_aa: CANDRFGQNQPQHF; cdr3_nt: TGTGCCAACGACCGCTTTGGGCAAAATCAGCCCCAGCATTTT
clone_size: -; v_call: TRBV13; cdr3_length: 14; d_call: -; j_call: TRBJ1-3; cdr3_aa: CASSPGRSGNTIYF; cdr3_nt: TGTGCCAGCAGCCCAGGGCGCTCTGGAAACACCATATATTTT
clone_size: -; v_call: TRBV28; cdr3_length: 12; d_call: -; j_call: TRBJ1-4; cdr3_aa: CASSLRREKLFF; cdr3_nt: TGTGCCAGCAGTTTACGAAGAGAAAAACTGTTTTTT
clone_size: -; v_call: TRBV6-5; cdr3_length: 14; d_call: -; j_call: TRBJ2-7; cdr3_aa: CASSLGGGHYEQYF; cdr3_nt: TGTGCCAGCAGCCTGGGGGGAGGCCATTACGAGCAGTACTTC
clone_size: few; v_call: TRBV27; cdr3_length: 15; d_call: -; j_call: TRBJ1-2; cdr3_aa: CASSLFSGLNYGYTF; cdr3_nt: TGTGCCAGCAGCCTCTTTTCCGGGCTTAACTATGGCTACACCTTC
clone_size: -; v_call: TRBV5-1; cdr3_length: 14; d_call: -; j_call: TRBJ2-3; cdr3_aa: CASSLDGYTDTQYF; cdr3_nt: TGCGCCAGCAGCTTGGACGGGTACACAGATACGCAGTATTTT
clone_size: -; v_call: TRBV28; cdr3_length: 15; d_call: TRBD1; j_call: TRBJ2-5; cdr3_aa: CASSLGTGRQETQYF; cdr3_nt: TGTGCCAGCAGTTTAGGGACAGGGAGGCAAGAGACCCAGTACTTC
clone_size: -; v_call: TRBV6-5; cdr3_length: 15; d_call: TRBD1; j_call: TRBJ1-5; cdr3_aa: CASSRRGGYNQPQHF; cdr3_nt: TGTGCCAGCAGTCGCAGGGGGGGCTACAATCAGCCCCAGCATTTT
clone_size: few; v_call: TRBV7-9; cdr3_length: 17; d_call: TRBD1; j_call: TRBJ1-6; cdr3_aa: CASSPALGTAEGSPLHF; cdr3_nt: TGTGCCAGCAGCCCCGCCTTAGGGACAGCGGAGGGTTCACCCCTCCACTTT
clone_size: few; v_call: TRBV6-6; cdr3_length: 13; d_call: -; j_call: TRBJ1-1; cdr3_aa: CASSLDRNTEAFF; cdr3_nt: TGTGCCAGCAGTCTGGACAGGAACACTGAAGCTTTCTTT
clone_size: few; v_call: TRBV10-3; cdr3_length: 13; d_call: -; j_call: TRBJ2-7; cdr3_aa: CASTGTKDYEQYF; cdr3_nt: TGTGCCAGCACCGGGACAAAGGACTACGAGCAGTACTTC
clone_size: -; v_call: TRBV6-6; cdr3_length: 14; d_call: -; j_call: TRBJ2-7; cdr3_aa: CASSSGGRLYEQYF; cdr3_nt: TGTGCCAGCAGTTCGGGCGGGCGACTCTACGAGCAGTACTTC
clone_size: once; v_call: TRBV7-6; cdr3_length: 18; d_call: TRBD1; j_call: TRBJ1-5; cdr3_aa: CASSRQTGTGNSNQPQHF; cdr3_nt: TGTGCCAGCAGCCGTCAGACCGGGACAGGGAATAGCAATCAGCCCCAGCATTTT
clone_size: -; v_call: TRBV30; cdr3_length: 15; d_call: TRBD1; j_call: TRBJ2-2; cdr3_aa: CAWSVDRGRTGELFF; cdr3_nt: TGTGCCTGGAGTGTAGACAGGGGGCGCACCGGGGAGCTGTTTTTT
clone_size: few; v_call: TRBV7-2; cdr3_length: 14; d_call: -; j_call: TRBJ1-2; cdr3_aa: CASSQRGNNYGYTF; cdr3_nt: TGTGCCAGCAGTCAGAGGGGGAATAACTATGGCTACACCTTC
clone_size: few; v_call: TRBV7-2; cdr3_length: 16; d_call: TRBD1; j_call: TRBJ1-3; cdr3_aa: CASSPGQGFSGNTIYF; cdr3_nt: TGTGCCAGCAGCCCGGGACAGGGTTTTTCCGGAAACACCATATATTTT
clone_size: few; v_call: TRBV10-3; cdr3_length: 14; d_call: -; j_call: TRBJ2-5; cdr3_aa: CAISRDTLQETQYF; cdr3_nt: TGTGCCATCAGCCGGGACACCTTACAAGAGACCCAGTACTTC
clone_size: -; v_call: TRBV28; cdr3_length: 15; d_call: TRBD1; j_call: TRBJ1-6; cdr3_aa: CASSPLTGENSPLHF; cdr3_nt: TGTGCCAGCAGCCCTTTGACAGGGGAGAATTCACCCCTCCACTTT
clone_size: -; v_call: TRBV18; cdr3_length: 13; d_call: -; j_call: TRBJ2-1; cdr3_aa: CASSPPDGNEQFF; cdr3_nt: TGTGCCAGCTCACCACCGGACGGCAATGAGCAGTTCTTC
clone_size: -; v_call: TRBV25-1; cdr3_length: 15; d_call: TRBD2; j_call: TRBJ2-1; cdr3_aa: CASSDLAGVYNEQFF; cdr3_nt: TGTGCCAGCAGTGACCTAGCGGGGGTGTACAATGAGCAGTTCTTC
clone_size: few; v_call: TRBV19; cdr3_length: 14; d_call: TRBD1; j_call: TRBJ1-2; cdr3_aa: CASSLGQGDYGYTF; cdr3_nt: TGTGCCAGTAGCCTCGGACAGGGGGACTATGGCTACACCTTC
clone_size: -; v_call: TRBV7-2; cdr3_length: 16; d_call: TRBD2; j_call: TRBJ2-5; cdr3_aa: CASSTILAGGEETQYF; cdr3_nt: TGTGCCAGCAGCACCATACTAGCGGGGGGCGAGGAGACCCAGTACTTC
clone_size: -; v_call: TRBV4-1; cdr3_length: 14; d_call: -; j_call: TRBJ2-1; cdr3_aa: CASSGWSSYNEQFF; cdr3_nt: TGCGCCAGCAGTGGGTGGAGCTCCTACAATGAGCAGTTCTTC
clone_size: -; v_call: TRBV9; cdr3_length: 16; d_call: TRBD2; j_call: TRBJ2-1; cdr3_aa: CASSVSARGDYNEQFF; cdr3_nt: TGTGCCAGCAGCGTTTCCGCGCGGGGGGACTACAATGAGCAGTTCTTC
clone_size: -; v_call: TRBV7-7; cdr3_length: 16; d_call: TRBD2; j_call: TRBJ2-1; cdr3_aa: CASSLGLLAGVNEQFF; cdr3_nt: TGTGCCAGCAGCTTAGGCCTCCTAGCGGGGGTCAATGAGCAGTTCTTC